Reported below is one TCR beta chain. This sample stems from a study of cytomegalovirus exposure and HLA in healthy donors. At the level of the study: Genotyping showed 70% to 90% of a few hundred donors falling in the Caucasian-associated ancestry cluster.

At sampling all donors were nominally healthy, likely with unrecorded immune exposures. It was with 60 Vbeta and 13 Jbeta primers that the PCR ran. The repertoire was sequenced with immunoSEQ multiplex PCR; TCRdb's copy has only in-frame clones and lacks some. The sample lists under 200,000 clones; approximately 67% were seen once. Trimming cost V 6 bases and J 0 bases, with 16 bases left between them. Germline CDR1 and CDR2: ENHRY and SYGVKD. This CDR3 is 16 amino acids long. This TCR derives from a woman aged 18 to 35 in good health and CMV-seropositive. Sequenced: PBMCs. This sequence joins TRBV10-3 and TRBJ2-3, with D possibly being TRBD1 (6 bases). This chain's CDR3 is CAISTRQDSSTDTQYF. The CDR3 nucleotides read TGTGCCATCAGCACCAGACAGGATTCTAGCACAGATACGCAGTATTTT.